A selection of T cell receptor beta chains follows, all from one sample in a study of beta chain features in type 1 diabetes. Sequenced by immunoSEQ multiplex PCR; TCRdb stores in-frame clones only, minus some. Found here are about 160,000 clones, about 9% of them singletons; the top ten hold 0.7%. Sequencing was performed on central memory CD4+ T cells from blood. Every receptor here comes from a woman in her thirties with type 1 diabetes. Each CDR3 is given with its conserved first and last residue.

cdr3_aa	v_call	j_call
CASSQGVRGFYGYTF	TRBV5-4	TRBJ1-2
CASSFGQENTEAFF	TRBV5-5	TRBJ1-1
CASSSLGQDNSYEQYF	TRBV5-5	.
CASSPTGGRNTIYF	TRBV5-1	TRBJ1-3
CAWSSGSFETQYF	TRBV30	TRBJ2-5
CASSDTRAGNTIYF	TRBV6-4	TRBJ1-3
CASSSQANQPQHF	TRBV11-3	TRBJ1-5
CASSFAASYNEQFF	TRBV11-2	TRBJ2-1
CASSLMDRAEAFF	TRBV5-1	TRBJ1-1
CASSLTRQAAANYGYTF	TRBV7-9	TRBJ1-2
CASSLIDRGYTF	TRBV28	TRBJ1-2